This entry features one TCR beta chain sequence. Its cognate antigen is unknown. Cells defined as naive were viable CD3+CD4+ or CD3+CD8+ and CCR7+CD45RA+CD45RO-CD95-CD27+CD28+. This related bone marrow graft donor gave peripheral blood on the day of marrow donation. The sample comes from a study of T cells after posttransplantation cyclophosphamide. Trimming removed 7 bases from V and 6 bases from J, with 3 bases in between. Germline assignment: CDR1 SEHNR and CDR2 FQNEAQ (reference sequence). This CDR3 comprises 9 residues. The repertoire was sequenced with immunoSEQ multiplex PCR; TCRdb's copy has only in-frame clones and lacks some. The top ten clones hold 0.1% of a sample with 25,000 to 40,000 clones, about 91% of them seen once. Whole-study results and caveats: Tissue-infiltrating T cells from skin or gut overlapped little with blood T cells.

This rearrangement joins TRBV7-9 to TRBJ1-1; the D is unclear. The sequence derives from a man between 25 and 39 years old in good health and a related stem cell transplant donor. Sequencing was performed on naive CD4+ T cells sorted from blood. The CDR3 coding sequence is TGTGCCAGCACCGCTGAAGCTTTCTTT. It specifies CASTAEAFF. Together with reference TRBV7-9 and TRBJ1-1, the CDR3 gives the full variable domain: DTGVSQNPRHKITKRGQNVTFRCDPISEHNRLYWYRQTLGQGPEFLTYFQNEAQLEKSRLLSDRFSAERPKGSFSTLEIQRTEQGDSAMYLCASTAEAFFGQGTRLTVV.